These 28 T cell receptor beta chains were sequenced from one sample in a study of TET2 disruption in CD19-targeted CAR T cells. Antigens for these TCRs are unknown. The table came from immunoSEQ multiplex PCR; TCRdb's copy has only in-frame clones and leaves some out. This sample contains roughly 26,000 clones. Treatment noted: autologous CTL019 cells: CD19 CAR with 4-1BB and CD3 zeta domains. Sequencing was performed on CD8- CAR+ T cells sorted from cultured blood T cells, taken for CD19 CAR T cell therapy. Subset here: CD8-negative CAR-positive T cells from the infusion product. These receptors were taken from a man aged 65 to 79 with chronic lymphocytic leukemia.

The CDR3 loop reads CASSPGGGQGAGQYF. The sequenced part of the CDR3 DNA is TGTGCCAGCTCACCAGGCGGGGGCCAGGGGGCTGGT. The rearrangement joins TRBV18 to TRBJ2-4; a possible D gene is TRBD1 (8 bases). The CDR3 extends 3 residues past the end of the read, so its final part is completed from the germline J gene. Germline V lookup: CDR1 KGHSH, CDR2 LQKENI. The CDR3 extends over 15 amino acids.

With regard to this clone: The observed sequence ends 3 residues before the CDR3 terminus, with the missing tail filled in from the germline J gene. V is TRBV19 and J is TRBJ1-2, with unresolved D. There are 12 residues in the CDR3. Germline CDR1 is LNHDA and CDR2 is SQIVND (reference sequence). The CDR3 loop reads CASSTFTDTYTF. The DNA read from the CDR3 is TGTGCCAGTAGTACCTTCACAGATACC.

This CDR3 reads CASSLEGDRGGIQYF. CDR3 bases read: TGTGCCAGCAGCTTAGAGGGTGATAGGGGAGGCATT. This chain joins TRBV7-9 and TRBJ2-4; tentatively, D is TRBD2 (6 bases). The read falls 3 residues short of the CDR3 end, and the missing part is taken from the germline J gene. Trimming took 1 base from V and 9 from J, leaving 16 bases between them. There are 15 residues in the CDR3. Germline V CDR1 and CDR2: SEHNR, FQNEAQ (reference sequence). Together with reference TRBV7-9 and TRBJ2-4, the CDR3 gives the full variable domain: DTGVSQNPRHKITKRGQNVTFRCDPISEHNRLYWYRQTLGQGPEFLTYFQNEAQLEKSRLLSDRFSAERPKGSFSTLEIQRTEQGDSAMYLCASSLEGDRGGIQYFGAGTRLSVL.

Concerning this clone itself: The germline gene is not matched at one end of the junction; a read error may be the cause. CDR3 sequence reads: CASSQDSGQGGGYTF. The sequenced part of the CDR3 DNA is TGCGCCAGCAGCCAAGATTCGGGACAGGGAGGTGGC. This sequence joins TRBV4-2 and TRBJ1-2; the match to TRBD1 covers 9 bases. The read ends 3 residues shy of where the CDR3 ends; the end is completed using the germline J gene. The V gene's germline CDR1 is LGHNA and CDR2 YNFKEQ. This CDR3 contains 15 residues.

Note on this clone: Read coverage stops 3 residues before the CDR3 terminus; the germline J gene supplies the remainder. The rearrangement joins TRBV5-4 to TRBJ2-3, with D possibly being TRBD1 or TRBD2 (5 bases each). The CDR3 consists of 12 residues. The germline V gene has CDR1 SGHNT and CDR2 YYREEE (reference sequence). Trimming removed 7 bases from V and 4 bases from J, with 10 bases in between. CDR3 DNA (partial): TGTGCCAGCGGTCGAGGGGCAGATACG. The encoded protein is CASGRGADT. The full-length CDR3 reads as CASGRGADTQYF.

On this clone: The read is 3 residues too short to cover the CDR3 end, so that end is filled in from the germline J gene. The chain couples TRBV5-4 to TRBJ1-4; possibly TRBD1 for D (6 bases). CDR3 length equals 13 residues. The V gene's germline CDR1 is SGHNT and CDR2 YYREEE (reference sequence). The CDR3 protein is CASTNREGSPLFF. Incomplete CDR3 DNA: TGTGCCAGCACTAACAGGGAAGGGTCACCA.

As for this clone: The sequence runs out 3 residues before the end of the CDR3; the remainder is reconstructed from the germline J gene. This chain connects TRBV6-1 to TRBJ2-3, with 14 bases lining up with TRBD2. Germline V gene data show CDR1 as MNHNS and CDR2 as SASEGT. This CDR3 region has 18 residues. V shed 0 bases, J shed 5 bases, and the junction held 7 bases outside the gene matches. The CDR3 here is CASSEAGWGTSGGDTQYF. The CDR3 bases that were read are TGTGCCAGCAGTGAAGCAGGGTGGGGGACTAGCGGGGGAGATACG.

Comment on this clone: Read data end 3 residues before the CDR3 end; the end is taken from the germline J gene. V gene TRBV7-2 combines with J gene TRBJ2-4; 8 nucleotides agree with TRBD2. The CDR3 runs to 15 residues. The germline V gene encodes CDR1 SGHTA and CDR2 FQGNSA. The DNA read from the CDR3 is TGTGCCAGCAGCCCCCGGGGGGGTAGCAATCAGCCT. Its protein is CASSPRGGSNQP. The whole CDR3 sequence is CASSPRGGSNQPQYF.

Details on this clone: The read terminates 3 residues ahead of where the CDR3 ends, so the germline J gene completes it. The genes are TRBV20-1 and TRBJ2-1; 10 positions match TRBD2. The CDR3 sequence is 15 residues long. The germline V gene encodes CDR1 DFQATT and CDR2 SNEGSKA (reference sequence). With V trimmed by 1 base and J by 9 bases, 9 bases remained unmatched. CDR3 protein: CSARAPASGGAEQFF. The CDR3 DNA, read in part, is TGCAGTGCTAGAGCCCCAGCTAGCGGGGGTGCTGAG.

Comments on this clone: The read finishes 3 residues shy of the CDR3 end, and the germline J gene is used to complete it. The J gene is TRBJ1-3, the V gene TRBV9; tentatively, D is TRBD1 (6 bases). The V end was cut by 2 bases, the J end by 0 bases, with 18 bases between. CDR1 is SGDLS and CDR2 is YYNGEE in the germline V gene. The CDR3 loop spans 18 amino acids. The CDR3 here is CASSVGGAEAYSGNTIYF. The sequenced part of the CDR3 DNA is TGTGCCAGCAGCGTGGGGGGGGCCGAGGCTTACTCTGGAAACACC.

Details on this clone: The read ends 3 residues early relative to the CDR3; the germline J gene fills the gap. The chain is built from TRBV5-1 and TRBJ2-1, with 7 bases fitting TRBD1. This CDR3 is built from 14 residues. V shed 4 bases and J 4 bases; nucleotides not matched to a gene: 5. Germline V lookup: CDR1 SGHRS, CDR2 YFSETQ. The CDR3 reads CASSAGTVYNEQFF. The DNA read from the CDR3 is TGCGCCAGCAGCGCTGGGACAGTTTACAATGAG.

The CDR3 reads CASTSGGAKQPQYF. The covered CDR3 bases are TGTGCCAGCACCTCTGGGGGGGCGAAGCAGCCT. The genes are TRBV28 and TRBJ2-4; the D gene is possibly TRBD2 (7 bases). The read finishes 3 residues shy of the CDR3 end, and the germline J gene is used to complete it. The germline CDR1 and CDR2 sequences are MDHEN and SYDVKM. The CDR3 is 14 residues long.

Points on this clone: From the germline J gene comes the end of the CDR3, since the read stops 3 residues before it. This chain connects TRBV5-1 to TRBJ1-1; 9 bases are shared with TRBD1. V lost 1 base to trimming and J lost 4 bases; unmatched junction nucleotides: 5. The germline CDR1 and CDR2 sequences are SGHRS and YFSETQ. CDR3 size: 15 residues. This CDR3 reads CASSLLGQGFTEAFF. The part of the CDR3 DNA that was read is TGCGCCAGCAGCTTGTTGGGACAGGGCTTCACTGAA.

A note on this clone: The CDR3 end lies 3 residues beyond the end of the read and is filled in from the germline J gene. This chain joins TRBV19 and TRBJ1-2; perhaps TRBD1 as D (5 bases). This CDR3 spans 18 amino acids. Germline V gene data show CDR1 as LNHDA and CDR2 as SQIVND (reference sequence). The CDR3 region is CASSFSGGGISSTDTYTF. CDR3 DNA (partial): TGTGCCAGTAGCTTTAGCGGGGGGGGAATCAGTAGCACAGATACC. The full variable domain, rest sourced from reference TRBV19 and TRBJ1-2, is DGGITQSPKYLFRKEGQNVTLSCEQNLNHDAMYWYRQDPGQGLRLIYYSQIVNDFQKGDIAEGYSVSREKKESFPLTVTSAQKNPTAFYLCASSFSGGGISSTDTYTFGSGTRLTVV.

To note about this clone: Read sequence stops 3 residues before the CDR3 end, and the germline J gene provides the missing end. The J gene is TRBJ1-2, the V gene TRBV5-6, with D possibly matching TRBD1 (5 bases). Germline V lookup: CDR1 SGHDT, CDR2 YYEEEE. This CDR3 is 13 amino acids long. CDR3 bases read: TGTGCCAGCAGCTTGGGGGCAGGGAAAGGC. This sequence encodes CASSLGAGKG. The CDR3 in its entirety is CASSLGAGKGYTF.

The CDR3 loop is CAISPPGQGTGTGELFF. Partial CDR3 DNA: TGTGCCATCAGTCCCCCGGGACAGGGTACGGGCACCGGGGAG. V gene TRBV10-3 combines with J gene TRBJ2-2; 9 bases align to TRBD1. The DNA ends 3 residues before the CDR3 does, and the rest of the CDR3 is filled in from the germline J gene. The CDR3 runs to 17 residues. With 5 bases clipped from V and 4 bases from J, the junction kept 11 bases outside the gene matches. Germline-derived CDR1 and CDR2 are ENHRY and SYGVKD.

As for this clone: Read sequence stops 3 residues before the CDR3 end, and the germline J gene provides the missing end. This CDR3 is also generated by other DNA sequences in the sample. V and J are TRBV2 and TRBJ1-2, with 7 bases lining up with TRBD1. J gave up 0 bases and V 8 bases, and 6 bases lay outside the gene matches. The CDR3 has 14 amino acids. Germline lookup yields CDR1 SNHLY and CDR2 FYNNEI. Partial CDR3 DNA: TGTGCCAGCCGGGACAGCGAAACTAACTATGGC. This codes for CASRDSETNYG. The whole CDR3 region reads CASRDSETNYGYTF.

With regard to this clone: The read ends 3 residues before the CDR3 terminus; that terminus is restored from the germline J gene. The chain joins TRBV4-2 to TRBJ2-3; 14 bases are a match to TRBD2. The J segment lost 1 base and the V segment lost 4 bases, leaving 7 bases of the junction unmatched. The CDR3 contains 18 residues. Per germline, CDR1 LGHNA and CDR2 YNFKEQ. The chain's CDR3 is CASSLNAGLAGGTDTQYF. CDR3 DNA, as far as it was read: TGTGCCAGCAGCCTCAACGCGGGACTAGCGGGGGGCACAGATACG.

Turning to this clone: The read finishes 3 residues shy of the CDR3 end, and the germline J gene is used to complete it. The V and J genes are TRBV20-1 and TRBJ1-1; 7 nucleotides agree with TRBD1. Trimming took 6 bases from V and 1 from J; bases not matched to a gene: 5. The CDR3 consists of 13 residues. Per germline, CDR1 DFQATT and CDR2 SNEGSKA (reference sequence). The sequenced CDR3 bases are TGCAGTGCCGTACAGGGGCCGAACACTGAA. Protein: CSAVQGPNTE. The whole CDR3 sequence is CSAVQGPNTEAFF.

On this clone: The read stops 3 residues short of the end of the CDR3; the missing end is completed from the germline J gene. The chain couples TRBV20-1 to TRBJ2-2; perhaps TRBD1 as D (5 bases). The germline V gene has CDR1 DFQATT and CDR2 SNEGSKA (reference sequence). CDR3 size: 18 residues. Trimming shortened V by 1 base and J by 4 bases, and 22 bases separated the two germline ends. Incomplete CDR3 DNA: TGCAGTGCTAGAGCCCCGTCCAGGGCCCCTGGCGGCACCGGGGAG. It is translated as CSARAPSRAPGGTGE. The entire CDR3 protein reads CSARAPSRAPGGTGELFF.

Points on this clone: Read data end 3 residues before the CDR3 end; the end is taken from the germline J gene. The chain recombines TRBV7-9 with TRBJ2-5; perhaps TRBD2 as D (6 bases). CDR1 is SEHNR, CDR2 FQNEAQ, per germline (reference sequence). This CDR3 comprises 15 residues. V dropped 7 bases and J dropped 2 bases, with 17 bases sitting between them. The sequenced CDR3 bases are TGTGCCAGCACCCTATCGGGGGTGAATCAAGAGACC. Encoded protein: CASTLSGVNQET. The full CDR3 protein reads CASTLSGVNQETQYF.

As regards this clone: From the germline J gene comes the end of the CDR3, since the read stops 3 residues before it. The sample contains more than one DNA sequence encoding this CDR3. The J gene is TRBJ1-1, the V gene TRBV19, with a possible D match to TRBD1 (5 bases). Germline-derived CDR1 and CDR2 are LNHDA and SQIVND (reference sequence). This CDR3 spans 17 amino acids. The CDR3: CASSIDGLAGPSETAFF. The part of the CDR3 DNA that was read is TGTGCCAGTAGTATAGATGGGCTAGCGGGGCCCTCGGAGACC.

In regard to this clone: Read sequence stops 3 residues before the CDR3 end, and the germline J gene provides the missing end. The chain employs TRBV7-3 and TRBJ1-1; weak D call: TRBD1 (5 bases). Germline CDR1 is SGHTA and CDR2 is FQGTGA. This CDR3 is 15 amino acids long. Here the CDR3 reads CASSLMGGTSGGAFF. CDR3 bases read: TGTGCCAGCAGCTTAATGGGCGGGACTAGCGGGGGA.

Comment on this clone: The observed sequence ends 3 residues before the CDR3 terminus, with the missing tail filled in from the germline J gene. The chain recombines TRBV18 with TRBJ1-2; 11 bases match TRBD1. Germline CDR1 KGHSH, CDR2 LQKENI. The CDR3 loop spans 15 amino acids. The chain's CDR3 is CASSPPGTGGGDYTF. Partial CDR3 DNA: TGTGCCAGCTCACCACCCGGGACAGGGGGGGGCGAC.

CDR3 loop: CASSAGTGGRSQPQYF. The sequenced CDR3 bases are TGTGCCAGCAGCGCGGGGACAGGGGGACGGAGTCAGCCG. V is TRBV2 and J is TRBJ2-3; 11 nucleotides agree with TRBD1. The read is 3 residues too short to cover the CDR3 end, so that end is filled in from the germline J gene. This CDR3 has 16 amino acids. The germline V gene has CDR1 SNHLY and CDR2 FYNNEI.

As concerns this clone: Read coverage stops 3 residues before the CDR3 terminus; the germline J gene supplies the remainder. This chain links TRBV2 with TRBJ1-2; D ambiguous. Germline assignment: CDR1 SNHLY and CDR2 FYNNEI. CDR3 length equals 13 residues. The sequenced CDR3 bases are TGTGCCAGCATGCGGGAGGCGTCCTACGAA. Translating gives CASMREASYE. The full CDR3 reads CASMREASYEYTF. Supplemented by reference TRBV2 and TRBJ1-2, the full variable domain reads EPEVTQTPSHQVTQMGQEVILRCVPISNHLYFYWYRQILGQKVEFLVSFYNNEISEKSEIFDDQFSVERPDGSNFTLKIRSTKLEDSAMYFCASMREASYEYTFGSGTRLTVV.

Notes on this clone: Coverage ceases 3 residues before the CDR3 finishes, and the germline J gene fills in the end. The chain carries TRBV18 and TRBJ1-1, with 9 bases that match TRBD1. Germline-derived CDR1 and CDR2 are KGHSH and LQKENI. The ends lost 2 bases at V and 2 bases at J; junction bases unmatched: 3. The CDR3 length is 15 residues. Here the CDR3 reads CASSPTTGGNTEAFF. Incomplete CDR3 DNA: TGTGCCAGCTCACCAACGACAGGGGGTAACACTGAA.

With regard to this clone: Sequencing ends 3 residues short of the CDR3 end; the germline J gene provides the rest. This chain connects TRBV18 to TRBJ2-7; D gene uncertain. Per the germline V gene, CDR1 is KGHSH and CDR2 is LQKENI. This CDR3 contains 12 residues. V lost 3 bases and J lost 3, with 6 bases in between. The part of the CDR3 DNA that was read is TGTGCCAGCTCACCGGGCTACTACGAG. It is translated as CASSPGYYE. In full, the CDR3 reads CASSPGYYEQYF.